These T cell receptor beta chains were read from a single sample in a study of blood T cell repertoires in COVID-19. Assay: immunoSEQ multiplex PCR; the TCRdb copy retains only in-frame clones and omits some. In the table there are about 80,000 clones, roughly four fifths of which are singletons. The specimen sequenced was peripheral blood. Receptors were obtained from a man in his 70s with active or convalescent COVID-19. The CDR3 runs from the conserved cysteine through the conserved F or W. Fields, in order: J gene, clone size, V gene, D gene, CDR3 DNA, CDR3 protein. D genes are given only for firm matches. Not all rows give a size; the values are once, few, many and, for expanded clones, a class.

j_call: TRBJ2-1; clone_size: -; v_call: TRBV24-1; d_call: -; cdr3_nt: TGTGCCACCAGTGAGGCTGACAGATACAATGAGCAGTTCTTC; cdr3_aa: CATSEADRYNEQFF
j_call: TRBJ1-1; clone_size: -; v_call: TRBV6-5; d_call: -; cdr3_nt: TGTGCCAGCAAAACCGTTCAGGGGAGTACTGAAGCTTTCTTT; cdr3_aa: CASKTVQGSTEAFF
j_call: TRBJ1-1; clone_size: -; v_call: TRBV10-3; d_call: -; cdr3_nt: TGTGCCATCAGTGTGGTAGGGGGAACAGCCACTGAAGCTTTCTTT; cdr3_aa: CAISVVGGTATEAFF
j_call: TRBJ1-5; clone_size: -; v_call: TRBV12-5; d_call: -; cdr3_nt: TGTGCTAGTGGTTTGAACAGGGAAAAGAGTCAGCCCCAGCATTTT; cdr3_aa: CASGLNREKSQPQHF
j_call: TRBJ2-3; clone_size: -; v_call: TRBV5-1; d_call: TRBD2; cdr3_nt: TGCGCCAGCAGCTCTAGCGGGGGCACAGATACGCAGTATTTT; cdr3_aa: CASSSSGGTDTQYF
j_call: TRBJ1-2; clone_size: -; v_call: TRBV28; d_call: -; cdr3_nt: TGTGCCAGCAGTGGCGACAGTCGTGGCTACACCTTC; cdr3_aa: CASSGDSRGYTF
j_call: TRBJ2-2; clone_size: -; v_call: TRBV10-1; d_call: -; cdr3_nt: TGCGCCAGCAGTGATACCGGGGGCACCGGGGAGCTGTTTTTT; cdr3_aa: CASSDTGGTGELFF
j_call: TRBJ2-1; clone_size: -; v_call: TRBV7-9; d_call: TRBD2; cdr3_nt: TGTGCCAGCAGCTCGAGCGGGGGGGCCTATGGGGAGCAGTTCTTC; cdr3_aa: CASSSSGGAYGEQFF
j_call: TRBJ1-6; clone_size: -; v_call: TRBV6-5; d_call: TRBD1; cdr3_nt: TGTGCCAGCAGTTACTCCGGGACAGGGACCTTTTCCCTCCACTTT; cdr3_aa: CASSYSGTGTFSLHF
j_call: TRBJ1-1; clone_size: -; v_call: TRBV2; d_call: TRBD1; cdr3_nt: TGTGCCAGTCACAACTCCCCGGGACAGGGGGCTGAAGCTTTCTTT; cdr3_aa: CASHNSPGQGAEAFF
j_call: TRBJ2-3; clone_size: -; v_call: TRBV6-1; d_call: -; cdr3_nt: TGTGCCAGCAGTGATCGGGGTGGGGATGGGGATACGCAGTATTTT; cdr3_aa: CASSDRGGDGDTQYF
j_call: TRBJ1-2; clone_size: once; v_call: TRBV7-9; d_call: TRBD1; cdr3_nt: TGTGCCAGCAGCCCGGACAGGGTAGATGGCTACACCTTC; cdr3_aa: CASSPDRVDGYTF
j_call: TRBJ1-6; clone_size: -; v_call: TRBV30; d_call: TRBD1; cdr3_nt: TGTGCCTGGAGGACAGGGACGGGGGTAGTCTCACCCCTCCACTTT; cdr3_aa: CAWRTGTGVVSPLHF
j_call: TRBJ2-1; clone_size: -; v_call: TRBV28; d_call: TRBD2; cdr3_nt: TGTGCCAGCACCTCAACCGGGACTAGCGGGGCTGGTGAGCAGTTCTTC; cdr3_aa: CASTSTGTSGAGEQFF
j_call: TRBJ1-1; clone_size: -; v_call: TRBV6-1; d_call: -; cdr3_nt: TGTGCCAGCAGTGAGACTGTTAATGAAGCTTTCTTT; cdr3_aa: CASSETVNEAFF
j_call: TRBJ2-7; clone_size: -; v_call: TRBV7-2; d_call: -; cdr3_nt: TGTGCCAGCAGCTTAGCGTCCGGCGGCTACGAGCAGTACTTC; cdr3_aa: CASSLASGGYEQYF
j_call: TRBJ2-5; clone_size: -; v_call: TRBV2; d_call: TRBD1; cdr3_nt: TGTGCCAGCAGTGGGAGGCAGGGGGTTGAGACCCAGTACTTC; cdr3_aa: CASSGRQGVETQYF
j_call: TRBJ1-2; clone_size: -; v_call: TRBV30; d_call: TRBD1; cdr3_nt: TGTGCCTGGAGTCGGGACAGGACGGGTGGCTACACCTTC; cdr3_aa: CAWSRDRTGGYTF
j_call: TRBJ2-5; clone_size: -; v_call: TRBV20-1; d_call: TRBD2; cdr3_nt: TGCAGTGCTAGTTTTGGGACTAGCCTAGAGGAGACCCAGTACTTC; cdr3_aa: CSASFGTSLEETQYF
j_call: TRBJ1-5; clone_size: -; v_call: TRBV7-8; d_call: -; cdr3_nt: TGTGCCAGCAGCTTAGGGGAGCGGTTTTTGAATCAGCCCCAGCATTTT; cdr3_aa: CASSLGERFLNQPQHF
j_call: TRBJ1-1; clone_size: -; v_call: TRBV28; d_call: -; cdr3_nt: TGTGCCAGCAGTTCAGCGCTCGCAGGGATGGGGTACACTGAAGCTTTCTTT; cdr3_aa: CASSSALAGMGYTEAFF
j_call: TRBJ2-1; clone_size: -; v_call: TRBV19; d_call: TRBD1; cdr3_nt: TGTGCCAGTAGTATGTCAGGGGGCGAAGCCTACAATGAGCAGTTCTTC; cdr3_aa: CASSMSGGEAYNEQFF
j_call: TRBJ1-1; clone_size: -; v_call: TRBV21-1; d_call: -; cdr3_nt: TGTGCCAGCAGCAAAGTGGGTGGGGAGGAGAACACTGAAGCTTTCTTT; cdr3_aa: CASSKVGGEENTEAFF
j_call: TRBJ1-2; clone_size: -; v_call: TRBV28; d_call: -; cdr3_nt: TGTGCCAGCAGTTTAGATACGGGAATTTATGGCTACACCTTC; cdr3_aa: CASSLDTGIYGYTF
j_call: TRBJ2-1; clone_size: -; v_call: TRBV7-2; d_call: TRBD2; cdr3_nt: TGTGCCAGCAGCTTTACTAGCGGAGGATACAATGAGCAGTTCTTC; cdr3_aa: CASSFTSGGYNEQFF
j_call: TRBJ2-7; clone_size: -; v_call: TRBV6-6; d_call: -; cdr3_nt: TGTGCCAGCAGTGGAGGCCAGAGCTACGAGCAGTACTTC; cdr3_aa: CASSGGQSYEQYF
j_call: TRBJ1-1; clone_size: -; v_call: TRBV6-5; d_call: -; cdr3_nt: TGTGCCAGCAGGACCTGGTCAGGATCGGCTTTCTTT; cdr3_aa: CASRTWSGSAFF
j_call: TRBJ1-3; clone_size: once; v_call: TRBV3-1/TRBV3-2; d_call: -; cdr3_nt: TGTGCCAGCAGCCCGGAGGACTCTGGAAACACCATATATTTT; cdr3_aa: CASSPEDSGNTIYF
j_call: TRBJ2-5; clone_size: -; v_call: TRBV3-1/TRBV3-2; d_call: -; cdr3_nt: TGTGCCAGCAGCCAATCCGGAGGGCGAGAGACCCAGTACTTC; cdr3_aa: CASSQSGGRETQYF
j_call: TRBJ1-1; clone_size: -; v_call: TRBV2; d_call: -; cdr3_nt: TGTGCCAGCATCGCACGGGGCGGGGGGAACACTGAAGCTTTCTTT; cdr3_aa: CASIARGGGNTEAFF
j_call: TRBJ2-5; clone_size: -; v_call: TRBV6-6; d_call: -; cdr3_nt: TGTGCCAGCAGTCCCCAGACTAGAATTGACCAGTACTTC; cdr3_aa: CASSPQTRIDQYF
j_call: TRBJ1-3; clone_size: -; v_call: TRBV15; d_call: -; cdr3_nt: TGTGCCACCAGCACCGGGAGCCCTCCTGGAAACACCATATATTTT; cdr3_aa: CATSTGSPPGNTIYF
j_call: TRBJ2-3; clone_size: few; v_call: TRBV27; d_call: TRBD2; cdr3_nt: TGTGCCAGCACTGCGGGACTAGCGGGCACAGATACGCAGTATTTT; cdr3_aa: CASTAGLAGTDTQYF
j_call: TRBJ2-3; clone_size: -; v_call: TRBV7-9; d_call: -; cdr3_nt: TGTGCCAGCAGACCTACTAGTCTCCCGCTATATTTT; cdr3_aa: CASRPTSLPLYF
j_call: TRBJ2-7; clone_size: few; v_call: TRBV7-9; d_call: TRBD2; cdr3_nt: TGTGCCAGCAGCTTAGGGGGAGGGCTCTACGAGCAGTACTTC; cdr3_aa: CASSLGGGLYEQYF
j_call: TRBJ2-5; clone_size: -; v_call: TRBV15; d_call: TRBD2; cdr3_nt: TGTGCCACCAGGGACCCGCTAGAGCGGGGGGCGCAAGAGACCCAGTACTTC; cdr3_aa: CATRDPLERGAQETQYF
j_call: TRBJ1-4; clone_size: once; v_call: TRBV7-2; d_call: -; cdr3_nt: TGTGCCAGCAGACCCAGTGCGGCTACTACGGCAAAACTGTTTTTT; cdr3_aa: CASRPSAATTAKLFF
j_call: TRBJ2-5; clone_size: -; v_call: TRBV2; d_call: TRBD2; cdr3_nt: TGTGCCAGCGAAACTCCTGGGACTAGCGGGGGGCGGGGCCAGTACTTC; cdr3_aa: CASETPGTSGGRGQYF
j_call: TRBJ2-1; clone_size: -; v_call: TRBV11-3; d_call: TRBD1; cdr3_nt: TGTGCCAGCAGCTCACAGGGGTGGGGGCAGTTCTTC; cdr3_aa: CASSSQGWGQFF
j_call: TRBJ1-2; clone_size: -; v_call: TRBV9; d_call: -; cdr3_nt: TGTGCCAGCAGCGTAGGAGGCAAAGTTAGCTACACCTTC; cdr3_aa: CASSVGGKVSYTF
j_call: TRBJ2-1; clone_size: -; v_call: TRBV4-1; d_call: TRBD2; cdr3_nt: TGCGCCAGCAGCCATATGTCCGGGACTAGCGGGGGGGCGGATGAGCAGTTCTTC; cdr3_aa: CASSHMSGTSGGADEQFF
j_call: TRBJ2-7; clone_size: -; v_call: TRBV5-1; d_call: -; cdr3_nt: TGCGCCAGCAGCCAGCCAGGGGACGAGCAGTACTTC; cdr3_aa: CASSQPGDEQYF
j_call: TRBJ2-1; clone_size: -; v_call: TRBV9; d_call: -; cdr3_nt: TGTGCCAGCAGCCCAGGTGGGGCCTCCTACAATGAGCAGTTCTTC; cdr3_aa: CASSPGGASYNEQFF
j_call: TRBJ2-1; clone_size: -; v_call: TRBV3-1/TRBV3-2; d_call: -; cdr3_nt: TGTGCCAGCAATGGGCAGGGCTGGAATGAGCAGTTCTTC; cdr3_aa: CASNGQGWNEQFF
j_call: TRBJ2-7; clone_size: -; v_call: TRBV5-1; d_call: -; cdr3_nt: TGCGCCAGCAGCAGGTCCCCAGTCCTACAGGGGCAGTACTTC; cdr3_aa: CASSRSPVLQGQYF
j_call: TRBJ1-2; clone_size: -; v_call: TRBV28; d_call: -; cdr3_nt: TGTGCCAGCAGTTTAACAGGGTTGAGGTTCCTATATGGCTACACCTTC; cdr3_aa: CASSLTGLRFLYGYTF
j_call: TRBJ1-3; clone_size: -; v_call: TRBV19; d_call: -; cdr3_nt: TGTGCCAGACCCTCTGGGGGGGTCGGCTCTGGAAACACCATATATTTT; cdr3_aa: CARPSGGVGSGNTIYF
j_call: TRBJ1-4; clone_size: -; v_call: TRBV14; d_call: -; cdr3_nt: TGTGCCAGCAGCCAAGATTTCGGAGGGATCGGAGGGAATGAAAAACTGTTTTTT; cdr3_aa: CASSQDFGGIGGNEKLFF
j_call: TRBJ2-5; clone_size: -; v_call: TRBV25-1; d_call: TRBD1; cdr3_nt: TGTGCCAGCAGTGAATCTTCCACGACAGGGAGAGAGACCCAGTACTTC; cdr3_aa: CASSESSTTGRETQYF
j_call: TRBJ2-1; clone_size: -; v_call: TRBV29-1; d_call: -; cdr3_nt: TGCAGCGTTTATCCCGGTGAGGGGCAGTTCTTC; cdr3_aa: CSVYPGEGQFF
j_call: TRBJ2-7; clone_size: -; v_call: TRBV28; d_call: -; cdr3_nt: TGTGCCAGCTCTTTCAGCTCCTACGAGCAGTACTTC; cdr3_aa: CASSFSSYEQYF
j_call: TRBJ2-2; clone_size: -; v_call: TRBV7-9; d_call: TRBD1; cdr3_nt: TGTGCCAGCAGCCGGACAGGTGTTGGAACCGGGGAGCTGTTTTTT; cdr3_aa: CASSRTGVGTGELFF
j_call: TRBJ2-5; clone_size: few; v_call: TRBV30; d_call: -; cdr3_nt: TGTGCCTGGAGTGTAAAGGGGATAGAGACCCAGTACTTC; cdr3_aa: CAWSVKGIETQYF
j_call: TRBJ1-1; clone_size: -; v_call: TRBV6-6; d_call: -; cdr3_nt: TGTGCCAGCAGCACCGGGACTCACACCAGAGAAGCTTTCTTT; cdr3_aa: CASSTGTHTREAFF
j_call: TRBJ1-1; clone_size: -; v_call: TRBV18; d_call: TRBD1; cdr3_nt: TGTGCCAGCTCTAGGGGGCCGGGAGACACTGAAGCTTTCTTT; cdr3_aa: CASSRGPGDTEAFF